This TCR beta chain derives from a study of T cells in Graves' hyperthyroidism and ophthalmopathy. Study-level findings and limits: Before onset, ophthalmopathy was predicted by the model a median approximately 6.7 months earlier. Most thyroid clonotypes that were expanded above 0.001 also turned up in blood. A model built on 13 V-J features separated ophthalmopathy from stable hyperthyroidism.

The germline gives CDR1 SGHKS, CDR2 YYEKEE (reference sequence). The CDR3 is 14 amino acids. With 0 bases clipped from V and 8 bases from J, the junction kept 7 bases outside the gene matches. Ophthalmopathy patients had moderate-to-severe active disease, CAS ≥3, NOSPECS ≥4, and disease duration under 3 months. This clonotype was detected only a few times. Its antigen remains unidentified. TCR beta CDR3 sequences were amplified from RNA transcripts. HTBI primers were used for first-round RT-PCR of the TCR CDR3. Each CDR3 protein is one row after TCRdb ran MiXCR on the multiplex PCR reads. This sample has over 250,000 distinct CDR3 sequences, with roughly 15% found just once.

Sequences were obtained from blood. This receptor was taken from a woman in her 40s with Graves' ophthalmopathy. The chain links TRBV5-5 to TRBJ1-2; 7 bases line up with TRBD1. CDR3 nucleotide sequence: TGTGCCAGCAGCTTGGCCGCGTCGGACAGGGGCTACACCTTC. Translating gives CASSLAASDRGYTF.